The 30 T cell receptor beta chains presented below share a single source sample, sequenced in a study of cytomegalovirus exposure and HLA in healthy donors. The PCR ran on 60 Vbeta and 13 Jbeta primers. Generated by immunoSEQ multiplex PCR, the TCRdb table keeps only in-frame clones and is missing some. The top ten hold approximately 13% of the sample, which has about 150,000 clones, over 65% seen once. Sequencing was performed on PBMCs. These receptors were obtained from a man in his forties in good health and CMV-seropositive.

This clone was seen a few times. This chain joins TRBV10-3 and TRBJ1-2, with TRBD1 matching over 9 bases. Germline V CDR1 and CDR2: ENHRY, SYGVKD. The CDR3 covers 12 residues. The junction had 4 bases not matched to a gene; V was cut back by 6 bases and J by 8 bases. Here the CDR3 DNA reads TGTGCCATCAGCCCCACAGGGGGCGGCTACACCTTC. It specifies CAISPTGGGYTF.

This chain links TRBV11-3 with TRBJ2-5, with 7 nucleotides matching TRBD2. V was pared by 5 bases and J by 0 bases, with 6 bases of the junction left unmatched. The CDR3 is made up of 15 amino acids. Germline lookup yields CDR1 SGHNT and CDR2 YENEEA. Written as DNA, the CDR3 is TGTGCCAGCAGCCTCGGGGGAGGGTACCAAGAGACCCAGTACTTC. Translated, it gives CASSLGGGYQETQYF. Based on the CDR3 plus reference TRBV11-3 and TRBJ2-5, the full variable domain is EAGVVQSPRYKIIEKKQPVAFWCNPISGHNTLYWYLQNLGQGPELLIRYENEEAVDDSQLPKDRFSAERLKGVDSTLKIQPAELGDSAVYLCASSLGGGYQETQYFGPGTRLLVL.

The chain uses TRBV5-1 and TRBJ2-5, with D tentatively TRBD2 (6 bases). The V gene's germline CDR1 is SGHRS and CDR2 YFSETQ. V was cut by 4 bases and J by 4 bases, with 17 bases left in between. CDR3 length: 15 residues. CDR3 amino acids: CASSPGPHGGETQYF. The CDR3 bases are TGCGCCAGCAGCCCGGGACCTCACGGGGGAGAGACCCAGTACTTC.

The CDR3 region has the DNA TGTGCCAGCAGTTTCGCAGGGAAAGTATATGGCTACACCTTC. Its protein is CASSFAGKVYGYTF. This rearrangement joins TRBV28 to TRBJ1-2, with TRBD1 as a possible D gene (5 bases). The V and J ends lost 3 bases and 5 bases respectively, with 13 bases between them. The CDR3 is 14 residues long. Per the germline V gene, CDR1 is MDHEN and CDR2 is SYDVKM.

The CDR3 DNA follows: TGTGCCAGCAGTTTTGCTGGGGGGGGGAACACTGAAGCTTTCTTT. Its protein product is CASSFAGGGNTEAFF. The chain employs TRBV6-1 and TRBJ1-1; D possibly corresponds to TRBD1 (5 bases). The V gene's germline CDR1 is MNHNS and CDR2 SASEGT. Trimming took off 5 bases at V and 1 base at J, with 14 bases between the two ends. The CDR3 sequence is 15 residues long.

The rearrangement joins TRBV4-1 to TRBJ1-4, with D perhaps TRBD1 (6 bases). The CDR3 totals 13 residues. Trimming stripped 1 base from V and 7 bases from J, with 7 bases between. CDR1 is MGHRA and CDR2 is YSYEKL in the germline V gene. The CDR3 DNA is TGCGCCAGCAGCCAAGGGACAGTTGAAAAACTGTTTTTT. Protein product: CASSQGTVEKLFF.

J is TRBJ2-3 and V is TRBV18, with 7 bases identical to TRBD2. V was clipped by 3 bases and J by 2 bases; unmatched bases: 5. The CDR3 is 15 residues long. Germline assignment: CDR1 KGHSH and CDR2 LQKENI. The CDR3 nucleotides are TGTGCCAGCTCACCGGGAGGGTACGCCACAGATACGCAGTATTTT. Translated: CASSPGGYATDTQYF.

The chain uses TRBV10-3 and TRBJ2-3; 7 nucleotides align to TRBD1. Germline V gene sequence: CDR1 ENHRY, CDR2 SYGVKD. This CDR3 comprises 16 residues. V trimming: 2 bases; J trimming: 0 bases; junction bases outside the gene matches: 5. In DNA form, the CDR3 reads TGTGCCATCAGTGAGAAGGGGGCAGCCAGCACAGATACGCAGTATTTT. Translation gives CAISEKGAASTDTQYF.

As DNA, the CDR3 is TGTGCCAGCAGCTTGCAGGCAGGACTGCGAGAGCAGTACTTC. This codes for CASSLQAGLREQYF. This sequence joins TRBV5-4 and TRBJ2-7, with D maybe TRBD2 (5 bases). The germline CDR1 and CDR2 sequences are SGHNT and YYREEE (reference sequence). The length of the CDR3 is 14 residues. V was cut by 1 base and J by 7 bases, with 15 bases left in between.

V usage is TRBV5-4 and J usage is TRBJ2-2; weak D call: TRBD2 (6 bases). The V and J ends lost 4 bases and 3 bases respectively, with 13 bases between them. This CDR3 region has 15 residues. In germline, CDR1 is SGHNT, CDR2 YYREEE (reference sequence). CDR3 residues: CASSERRGYTGELFF. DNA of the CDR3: TGTGCCAGCAGCGAGCGGAGGGGTTACACCGGGGAGCTGTTTTTT.

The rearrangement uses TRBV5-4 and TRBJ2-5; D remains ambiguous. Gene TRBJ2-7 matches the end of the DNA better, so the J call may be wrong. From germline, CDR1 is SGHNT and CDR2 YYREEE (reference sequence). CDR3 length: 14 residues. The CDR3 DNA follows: TGTGCCAGCAGCTTGGACGGGTACTCCTACGAGCAGTACTTC. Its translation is CASSLDGYSYEQYF.

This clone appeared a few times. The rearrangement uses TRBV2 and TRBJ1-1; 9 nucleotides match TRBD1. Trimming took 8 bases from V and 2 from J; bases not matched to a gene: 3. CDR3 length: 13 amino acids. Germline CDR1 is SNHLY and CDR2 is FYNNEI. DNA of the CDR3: TGTGCCAGCCACAGGGGGCGCAACACTGAAGCTTTCTTT. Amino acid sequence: CASHRGRNTEAFF.

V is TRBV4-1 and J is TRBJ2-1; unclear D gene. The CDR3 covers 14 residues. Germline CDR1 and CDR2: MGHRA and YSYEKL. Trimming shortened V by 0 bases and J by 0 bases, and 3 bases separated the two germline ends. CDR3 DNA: TGCGCCAGCAGCCAAGACAGCTCCTACAATGAGCAGTTCTTC. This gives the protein CASSQDSSYNEQFF.

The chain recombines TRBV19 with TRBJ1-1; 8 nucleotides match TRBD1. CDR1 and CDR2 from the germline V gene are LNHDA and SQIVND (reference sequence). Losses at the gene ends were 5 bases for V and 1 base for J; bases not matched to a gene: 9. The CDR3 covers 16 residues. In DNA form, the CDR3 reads TGTGCCAGTAGTGAGACAGGGGTGGGAGGGAACACTGAAGCTTTCTTT. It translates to CASSETGVGGNTEAFF.

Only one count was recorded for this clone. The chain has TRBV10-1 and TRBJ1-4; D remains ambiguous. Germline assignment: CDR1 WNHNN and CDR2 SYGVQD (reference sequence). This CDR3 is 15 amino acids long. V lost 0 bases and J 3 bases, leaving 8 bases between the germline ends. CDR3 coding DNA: TGCGCCAGCAGTGAGTCCGGAGGCGCTAATGAAAAACTGTTTTTT. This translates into CASSESGGANEKLFF.

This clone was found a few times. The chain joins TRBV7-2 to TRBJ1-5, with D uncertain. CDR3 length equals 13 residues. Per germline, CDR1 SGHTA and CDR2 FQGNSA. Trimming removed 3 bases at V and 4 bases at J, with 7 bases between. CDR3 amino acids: CASSFWRNQPQHF. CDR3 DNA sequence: TGTGCCAGCAGCTTCTGGAGGAATCAGCCCCAGCATTTT. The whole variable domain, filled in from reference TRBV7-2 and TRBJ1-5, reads GAGVSQSPSNKVTEKGKDVELRCDPISGHTALYWYRQSLGQGLEFLIYFQGNSAPDKSGLPSDRFSAERTGGSVSTLTIQRTQQEDSAVYLCASSFWRNQPQHFGDGTRLSIL.

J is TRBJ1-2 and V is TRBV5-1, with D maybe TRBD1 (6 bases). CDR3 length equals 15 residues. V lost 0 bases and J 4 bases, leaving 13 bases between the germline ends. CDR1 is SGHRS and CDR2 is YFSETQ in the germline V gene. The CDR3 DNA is TGCGCCAGCAGCTTGGCGCCGGGACAAAGCTATGGCTACACCTTC. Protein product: CASSLAPGQSYGYTF. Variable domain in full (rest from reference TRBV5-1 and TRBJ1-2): KAGVTQTPRYLIKTRGQQVTLSCSPISGHRSVSWYQQTPGQGLQFLFEYFSETQRNKGNFPGRFSGRQFSNSRSEMNVSTLELGDSALYLCASSLAPGQSYGYTFGSGTRLTVV.

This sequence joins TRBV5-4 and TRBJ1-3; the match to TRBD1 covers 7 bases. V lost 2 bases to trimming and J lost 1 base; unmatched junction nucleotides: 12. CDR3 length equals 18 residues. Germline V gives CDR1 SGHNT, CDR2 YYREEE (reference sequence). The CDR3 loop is CASSFNPGGFGSGNTIYF. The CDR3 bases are TGTGCCAGCAGCTTCAACCCAGGGGGTTTTGGGTCTGGAAACACCATATATTTT.

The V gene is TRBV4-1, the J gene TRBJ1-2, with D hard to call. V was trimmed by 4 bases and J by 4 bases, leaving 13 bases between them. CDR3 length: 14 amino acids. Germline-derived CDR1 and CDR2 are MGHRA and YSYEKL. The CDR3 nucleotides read TGCGCCAGCAGCCGGGCAGCAATTCTCTATGGCTACACCTTC. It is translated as CASSRAAILYGYTF.

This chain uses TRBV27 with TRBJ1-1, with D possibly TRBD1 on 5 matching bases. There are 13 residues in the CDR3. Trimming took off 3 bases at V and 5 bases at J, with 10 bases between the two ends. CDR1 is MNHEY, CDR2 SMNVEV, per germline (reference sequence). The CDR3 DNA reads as TGTGCCAGCAGTTTTGGGGGGTGGACTGAAGCTTTCTTT. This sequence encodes CASSFGGWTEAFF.

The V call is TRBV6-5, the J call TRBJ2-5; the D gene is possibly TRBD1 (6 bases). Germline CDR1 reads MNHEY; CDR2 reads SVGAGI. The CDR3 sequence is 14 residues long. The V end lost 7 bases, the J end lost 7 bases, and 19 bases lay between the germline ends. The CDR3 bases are TGTGCCAGCACCTACGACAGGATGGTAGGGACCCAGTACTTC. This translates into CASTYDRMVGTQYF.

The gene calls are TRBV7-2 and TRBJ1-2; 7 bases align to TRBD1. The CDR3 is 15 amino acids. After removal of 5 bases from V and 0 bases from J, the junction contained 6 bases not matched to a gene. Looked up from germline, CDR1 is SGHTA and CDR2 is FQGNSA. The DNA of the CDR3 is TGTGCCAGCAGCACCGGGACAGCGGCTAACTATGGCTACACCTTC. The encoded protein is CASSTGTAANYGYTF. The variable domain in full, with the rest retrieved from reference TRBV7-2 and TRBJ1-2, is GAGVSQSPSNKVTEKGKDVELRCDPISGHTALYWYRQSLGQGLEFLIYFQGNSAPDKSGLPSDRFSAERTGGSVSTLTIQRTQQEDSAVYLCASSTGTAANYGYTFGSGTRLTVV.

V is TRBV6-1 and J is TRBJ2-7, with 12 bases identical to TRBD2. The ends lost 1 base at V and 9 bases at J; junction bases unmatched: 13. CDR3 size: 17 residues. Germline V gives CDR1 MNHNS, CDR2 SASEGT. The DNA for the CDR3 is TGTGCCAGCAGTGAAGGGGATGCGCTAGCGGGAGGGGCCGCGCAGTACTTC. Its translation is CASSEGDALAGGAAQYF.

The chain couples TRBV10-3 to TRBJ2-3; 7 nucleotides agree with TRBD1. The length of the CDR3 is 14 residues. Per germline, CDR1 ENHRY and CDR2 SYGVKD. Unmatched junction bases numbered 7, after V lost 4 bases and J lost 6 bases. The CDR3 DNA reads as TGTGCCATCAGTGCCATAGGGGGCGGGGATACGCAGTATTTT. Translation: CAISAIGGGDTQYF.

In nucleotides, the CDR3 is TGTGCCAGCAGTCCCGGGACAGGAACGTCAGATACGCAGTATTTT. This codes for CASSPGTGTSDTQYF. The rearrangement links TRBV7-7 to TRBJ2-3, with TRBD1 matching over 8 bases. The CDR3 is made up of 15 amino acids. V lost 6 bases to trimming and J lost 4 bases; unmatched junction nucleotides: 9. CDR1 is SSHAT, CDR2 FNYEAQ, per germline (reference sequence).

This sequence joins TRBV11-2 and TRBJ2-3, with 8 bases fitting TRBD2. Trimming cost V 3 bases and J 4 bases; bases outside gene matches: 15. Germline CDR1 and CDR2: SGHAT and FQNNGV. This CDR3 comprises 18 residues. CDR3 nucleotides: TGTGCCAGCAGCTTCCTCCCCCGACTAGCGAGAGGGGCAGATACGCAGTATTTT. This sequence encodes CASSFLPRLARGADTQYF.

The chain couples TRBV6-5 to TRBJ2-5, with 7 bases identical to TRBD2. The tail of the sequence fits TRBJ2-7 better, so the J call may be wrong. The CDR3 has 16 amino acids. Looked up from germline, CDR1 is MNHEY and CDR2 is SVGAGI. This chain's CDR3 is CASSYSRGRASYEQYF. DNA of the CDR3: TGTGCCAGCAGTTACTCCCGCGGGAGAGCGTCCTACGAGCAGTACTTC.

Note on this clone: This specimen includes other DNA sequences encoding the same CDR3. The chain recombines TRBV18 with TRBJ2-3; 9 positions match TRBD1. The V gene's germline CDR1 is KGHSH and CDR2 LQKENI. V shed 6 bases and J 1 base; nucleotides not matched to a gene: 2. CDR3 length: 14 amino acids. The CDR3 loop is CASSRTGGTDTQYF. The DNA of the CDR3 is TGTGCCAGCTCCCGGACAGGGGGCACAGATACGCAGTATTTT.

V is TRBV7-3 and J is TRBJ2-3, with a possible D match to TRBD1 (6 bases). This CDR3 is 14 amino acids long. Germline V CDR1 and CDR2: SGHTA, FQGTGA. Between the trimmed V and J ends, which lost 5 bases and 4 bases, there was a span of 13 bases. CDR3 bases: TGTGCCAGCAGCCCCCTAGGACAGTCAGATACGCAGTATTTT. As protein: CASSPLGQSDTQYF.

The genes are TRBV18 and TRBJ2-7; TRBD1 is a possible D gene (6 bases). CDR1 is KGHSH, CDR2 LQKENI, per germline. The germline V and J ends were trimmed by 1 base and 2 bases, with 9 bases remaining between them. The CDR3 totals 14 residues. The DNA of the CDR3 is TGTGCCAGCTCACCACGTTCAGGGGCCTACGAGCAGTACTTC. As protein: CASSPRSGAYEQYF.